This T cell receptor (beta chain) was sequenced for a study of cytomegalovirus exposure and HLA in healthy donors. On this clone: What it binds is unknown.

The study, taken as a whole, reports: Diagnosis of cytomegalovirus status made by the classifier reportedly showed high specificity and sensitivity.

PCR employed 60 Vbeta and 13 Jbeta primers. Here immunoSEQ multiplex PCR was the method, and the copy in TCRdb shows in-frame clones only, minus some. In the table there are roughly 110,000 clones, roughly 75% of which are singletons. Looked up from germline, CDR1 is SQVTM and CDR2 is ANQGSEA. The CDR3 has 13 amino acids. V was cut by 0 bases and J by 10 bases, with 15 bases left in between. Sequencing was done on a sample of PBMCs. This TCR was recovered from a man aged 40-50 years in good health and CMV-seronegative. The V gene is TRBV29-1, the J gene TRBJ1-2; no clear D. The chain's CDR3 is CSVEESGYRDYTF. Written as DNA, the CDR3 is TGCAGCGTTGAAGAATCGGGGTATAGGGACTACACCTTC.